Listed here are 14 T cell receptor beta chains from one sample, sequenced in a study of cytomegalovirus exposure and HLA in healthy donors. The PCR made use of 60 Vbeta and 13 Jbeta primers. Using immunoSEQ multiplex PCR, the repertoire was profiled, and TCRdb retains in-frame clones only, with some absent. Here the sample spans more than 130,000 clones, around 82% being singletons. Material: PBMCs. The origin of the receptors is a man aged 35 to 55 in good health and CMV-seropositive.

This CDR3 is CASSVPRRDTSYEQYF. As DNA, the CDR3 is TGTGCCAGCAGTGTCCCCCGAAGGGACACCTCCTACGAGCAGTACTTC. V and J are TRBV6-1 and TRBJ2-7; weak D call: TRBD1 (6 bases). Germline V gene lookup returns CDR1 MNHNS and CDR2 SASEGT. V lost 4 bases and J lost 0, with 16 bases in between. The CDR3 has 16 residues.

The rearrangement joins TRBV27 to TRBJ2-2; maybe TRBD2 (6 bases). The V gene lost 3 bases and the J gene lost 6 bases, with 14 bases spanning the gap. Germline CDR1 MNHEY, CDR2 SMNVEV (reference sequence). This CDR3 contains 15 residues. The CDR3 reads CASSFGGAGPGELFF. CDR3 bases: TGTGCCAGCAGTTTTGGAGGGGCGGGACCCGGGGAGCTGTTTTTT.

V and J are TRBV7-2 and TRBJ2-7; TRBD2 is a possible D gene (7 bases). Trimming removed 3 bases at V and 2 bases at J, with 17 bases between. The CDR3 runs to 16 residues. Germline V gene lookup returns CDR1 SGHTA and CDR2 FQGNSA. CDR3 sequence (DNA): TGTGCCAGCAGCTTGGGTGGACCGGGGGGCCCCTACGAGCAGTACTTC. Protein: CASSLGGPGGPYEQYF.

The rearrangement links TRBV15 to TRBJ2-1, with 9 bases matching TRBD2. The CDR3 contains 14 residues. CDR1 and CDR2 from the germline V gene are LNHNV and YYDKDF (reference sequence). V lost 1 base, J lost 14 bases, and 9 bases stayed unmatched. Written as DNA, the CDR3 is TGTGCCACCAGCAGAGGTGATAGCGGGAGAAACGAGTTCTTC. Translating gives CATSRGDSGRNEFF. Supplemented by reference TRBV15 and TRBJ2-1, the full variable domain reads DAMVIQNPRYQVTQFGKPVTLSCSQTLNHNVMYWYQQKSSQAPKLLFHYYDKDFNNEADTPDNFQSRRPNTSFCFLDIRSPGLGDTAMYLCATSRGDSGRNEFFGPGTRLTVL.

The chain couples TRBV7-9 to TRBJ1-1, with D perhaps TRBD1 (5 bases). The CDR3 consists of 14 residues. In germline, CDR1 is SEHNR, CDR2 FQNEAQ (reference sequence). Trimming took 5 bases from V and 2 from J, leaving 12 bases between them. This chain's CDR3 is CASSPTEENTEAFF. CDR3 DNA: TGTGCCAGCAGCCCGACAGAGGAAAACACTGAAGCTTTCTTT. The variable domain in full, with the rest retrieved from reference TRBV7-9 and TRBJ1-1, is DTGVSQNPRHKITKRGQNVTFRCDPISEHNRLYWYRQTLGQGPEFLTYFQNEAQLEKSRLLSDRFSAERPKGSFSTLEIQRTEQGDSAMYLCASSPTEENTEAFFGQGTRLTVV.

The DNA for the CDR3 is TGTGCCAGCAGCTTAGGGGCTAGCGCCTACAATGAGCAGTTCTTC. Translated: CASSLGASAYNEQFF. This chain joins TRBV7-8 and TRBJ2-1; tentatively, D is TRBD2 (6 bases). The germline V gene has CDR1 SGHVS and CDR2 FQNEAQ. The length of the CDR3 is 15 residues. Trimming took off 1 base at V and 2 bases at J, with 9 bases between the two ends.

The sample holds one count of this clone. The chain links TRBV28 to TRBJ1-1; 10 nucleotides align to TRBD1. The CDR3 has 15 amino acids. V was pared by 5 bases and J by 5 bases, with 8 bases of the junction left unmatched. In germline, CDR1 is MDHEN, CDR2 SYDVKM. In DNA, the CDR3 is TGTGCCAGCAGTCCTGGGACAGGGGTATATACTGAAGCTTTCTTT. Its translation is CASSPGTGVYTEAFF.

The chain links TRBV6-5 to TRBJ2-7; 7 bases map to TRBD1. The CDR3 totals 14 residues. J gave up 0 bases and V 6 bases, and 5 bases lay outside the gene matches. Germline CDR1 is MNHEY and CDR2 is SVGAGI. The CDR3: CASRVTGSSYEQYF. In DNA form, the CDR3 reads TGTGCCAGCAGGGTGACAGGGAGCTCCTACGAGCAGTACTTC.

The V gene is TRBV5-1, the J gene TRBJ2-1; 9 bases map to TRBD2. The CDR3 consists of 14 residues. The V gene end was trimmed by 0 bases and the J gene end by 7 bases; junction bases not matched to a gene: 2. Germline V gene lookup returns CDR1 SGHRS and CDR2 YFSETQ. DNA of the CDR3: TGCGCCAGCAGCTTGGGACTAGCGGTAAATGAGCAGTTCTTC. This codes for CASSLGLAVNEQFF.

Turning to this clone: Other nucleotide sequences from this sample produce the same CDR3. The chain combines TRBV27 with TRBJ2-5, with 7 bases that match TRBD1. The CDR3 spans 13 residues. Germline CDR1 and CDR2: MNHEY and SMNVEV (reference sequence). V lost 6 bases and J lost 2; bases outside the gene matches: 3. CDR3 residues: CASRRTGQETQYF. The CDR3 nucleotides are TGTGCCAGCAGACGGACAGGTCAAGAGACCCAGTACTTC.

The rearrangement links TRBV2 to TRBJ2-2, with D possibly TRBD2 on 5 matching bases. The CDR3 is 14 residues long. Germline values: CDR1 SNHLY, CDR2 FYNNEI. The V end was cut by 7 bases, the J end by 5 bases, with 14 bases between. This CDR3 reads CASTKTGITGELFF. CDR3 DNA sequence: TGTGCCAGCACTAAAACGGGGATAACCGGGGAGCTGTTTTTT.

The genes are TRBV10-2 and TRBJ2-7; perhaps TRBD2 as D (6 bases). Trimming took off 6 bases at V and 5 bases at J, with 20 bases between the two ends. The CDR3 has 15 amino acids. CDR1 and CDR2 (germline): WSHSY, SAAADI. The chain's CDR3 is CASSPGVAGSNEQYF. CDR3 in DNA: TGCGCCAGCAGCCCGGGAGTAGCTGGGTCCAACGAGCAGTACTTC.

In this sample, this clone turned up a few times. The V and J genes are TRBV11-3 and TRBJ1-1; maybe TRBD1 (6 bases). The V end was cut by 5 bases, the J end by 4 bases, with 11 bases between. The CDR3 has 13 amino acids. Looked up from germline, CDR1 is SGHNT and CDR2 is YENEEA. In nucleotides, the CDR3 is TGTGCCAGCAGCCCAACAGGGATCACTGAAGCTTTCTTT. Translated, it gives CASSPTGITEAFF.

This sequence joins TRBV6-1 and TRBJ2-2; 9 bases are shared with TRBD1. The germline V gene has CDR1 MNHNS and CDR2 SASEGT. The CDR3 is made up of 15 amino acids. V gave up 6 bases and J gave up 4 bases; unmatched junction bases: 6. In DNA form, the CDR3 reads TGTGCCAGCAGGGTACAGGGGGCGGGCACCGGGGAGCTGTTTTTT. Protein product: CASRVQGAGTGELFF.